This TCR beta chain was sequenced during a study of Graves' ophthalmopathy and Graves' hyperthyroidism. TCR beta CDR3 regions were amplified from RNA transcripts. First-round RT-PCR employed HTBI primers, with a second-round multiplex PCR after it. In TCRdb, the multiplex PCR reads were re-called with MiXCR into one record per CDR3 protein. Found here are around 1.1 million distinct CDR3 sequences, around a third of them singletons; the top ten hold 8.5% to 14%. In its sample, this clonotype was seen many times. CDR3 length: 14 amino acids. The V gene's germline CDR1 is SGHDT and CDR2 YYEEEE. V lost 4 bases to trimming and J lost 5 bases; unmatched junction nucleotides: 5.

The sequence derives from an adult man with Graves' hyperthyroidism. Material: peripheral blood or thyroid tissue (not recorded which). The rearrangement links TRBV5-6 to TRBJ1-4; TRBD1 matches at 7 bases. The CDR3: CASSVTGTNEKLFF. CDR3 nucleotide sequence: TGTGCCAGCAGCGTGACAGGGACAAATGAAAAACTGTTTTTT.